The rows below give T cell receptor beta chains drawn from one sample of a study of cytomegalovirus exposure and HLA in healthy donors. Profiled with immunoSEQ multiplex PCR; TCRdb holds only in-frame clones, not every one. The sample has 110,000 to 150,000 clones; roughly 87% are singletons. The sample comprised PBMCs. The receptors derive from a woman younger than 30 in good health and CMV-seropositive. The CDR3 runs from the conserved cysteine through the conserved F or W. Each record gives: CDR3 length, D gene, clone size, J gene, V gene, CDR3 DNA, CDR3 protein. A D gene is named only where the DNA matches it firmly. Some rows have no size entry. The others give once, few or many, or a class for an expanded clone.

18 - once TRBJ1-1 TRBV7-6 TGTGCCAGCAGCTCGGCACGCCGGTCAGGGATCCGCAGGTCTGAAGCTTTCTTT CASSSARRSGIRRSEAFF
13 - few TRBJ1-1 TRBV2 TGTGCCAGCAGTGAGGAGCCGGCAGCCGAAGCTTTCTTT CASSEEPAAEAFF
12 - once TRBJ1-1 TRBV10-3 TGTGCCATCAGTGAGTCCGGGCGGGGAGCTTTCTTT CAISESGRGAFF
18 TRBD2 once TRBJ2-1 TRBV12-5 TGTGCTAGTGGTTTGCCACCGGTCGGGACTAGTCTCTACAATGAGCAGTTCTTC CASGLPPVGTSLYNEQFF
13 - - TRBJ2-5 TRBV6-5 TGTGCCAGCAGTTACAGAGATCGAGGAGCCCAGTACTTC CASSYRDRGAQYF
18 - - TRBJ1-3 TRBV28 TGTGCCAGCAGCCAGGACCTGGACTCCCGGTTCTCTGGAAACACCATATATTTT CASSQDLDSRFSGNTIYF
13 - - TRBJ2-7 TRBV10-1 TGCGCCAGCAGTGATGGAGGGAGTCGCGAGCAGTACTTC CASSDGGSREQYF
15 - few TRBJ2-3 TRBV5-1 TGCGCCAGCAGCTTGGAGACTCCATCCCCAGATACGCAGTATTTT CASSLETPSPDTQYF
15 TRBD2 - TRBJ2-1 TRBV5-4 TGTGCCAGCAGCCGAGCGGGGGGGCCTTACAATGAGCAGTTCTTC CASSRAGGPYNEQFF
16 TRBD2 - TRBJ2-1 TRBV4-3 TGCGCCAGCAGCCAAGGCGAGCGGGGTTCCTACAATGAGCAGTTCTTC CASSQGERGSYNEQFF
16 TRBD2 - TRBJ2-3 TRBV7-3 TGTGCCAGCAGCGCGTACCTAGCGGATAGCACAGATACGCAGTATTTT CASSAYLADSTDTQYF
14 - - TRBJ2-1 TRBV27 TGTGCCAGCAGTTCGTTTACGGTCTACAATGAGCAGTTCTTC CASSSFTVYNEQFF
14 - once TRBJ2-2 TRBV27 TGTGCCAGCAGTTTCACGGCGAACACCGGGGAGCTGTTTTTT CASSFTANTGELFF
12 TRBD1 once TRBJ1-1 TRBV5-4 TGTGCCAGCCGGGACAGGAGCACTGAAGCTTTCTTT CASRDRSTEAFF
14 - - TRBJ2-2 TRBV7-9 TGTGCCAGCAGCTTACCCGTAGTGGCCGGGGAGCTGTTTTTT CASSLPVVAGELFF
15 TRBD2 - TRBJ2-3 TRBV27 TGTGCCAGCACGTTGGCGGGGGGGCCGACAGATACGCAGTATTTT CASTLAGGPTDTQYF
15 - - TRBJ1-5 TRBV19 TGTGCCAGTAGTATCGGACAGCAAATTAATCAGCCCCAGCATTTT CASSIGQQINQPQHF
19 TRBD2 once TRBJ2-1 TRBV7-3 TGTGCCAGCAGCTCACGGACTAGCGGGGGCCGGAGCTCCTACAATGAGCAGTTCTTC CASSSRTSGGRSSYNEQFF
15 - - TRBJ2-5 TRBV30 TGTGCCTGGAGCCCCGGTGGGGCAGGCCAAGAGACCCAGTACTTC CAWSPGGAGQETQYF
15 - - TRBJ2-3 TRBV4-2 TGTGCCAGCAGCCAAGAAAATCTGCGGGCAGATACGCAGTATTTT CASSQENLRADTQYF
14 - - TRBJ2-2 TRBV9 TGTGCCAGCAGCGCAGGGACGAACACCGGGGAGCTGTTTTTT CASSAGTNTGELFF
15 - - TRBJ2-5 TRBV21-1 TGTGCCAGCAGCAAAGAATCTGGCAGACAAGAGACCCAGTACTTC CASSKESGRQETQYF
14 TRBD1 - TRBJ2-7 TRBV11-3 TGTGCCAGCAGCCAACGGACAGGCTCCTACGAGCAGTACTTC CASSQRTGSYEQYF
13 TRBD1 - TRBJ1-1 TRBV14 TGTGCCAGCAGCCTGACAGGGGGCACTGAAGCTTTCTTT CASSLTGGTEAFF
15 - - TRBJ1-2 TRBV7-6 TGTGCCAGCAGCTTAGGTTATAGCTCTAACTATGGCTACACCTTC CASSLGYSSNYGYTF
11 - - TRBJ2-7 TRBV28 TGTGCCAGCAGTTTGGCAGAAAAGCAGTACTTC CASSLAEKQYF
17 TRBD1 - TRBJ1-4 TRBV2 TGTGCCAGCAGGGGCAGGACAGGGGGCGCTGGTAATGAAAAACTGTTTTTT CASRGRTGGAGNEKLFF
17 - once TRBJ2-6 TRBV2 TGTGCCAGCAGTGATAACCACCGGGAGCCCGGGGCCAACGTCCTGACTTTC CASSDNHREPGANVLTF
12 TRBD2 - TRBJ2-7 TRBV6-1 TGTGCCAGCAGTGCGGGGGGCTACGAGCAGTACTTC CASSAGGYEQYF
15 - - TRBJ2-7 TRBV7-9 TGTGCCAGCAGCCGTGAGGGCAGTAGCTCCTACGAGCAGTACTTC CASSREGSSSYEQYF
16 - - TRBJ1-2 TRBV7-2 TGTGCCAGCAGCTTAGCGGCTGACAGAATCGGGTCTGGCTACACCTTC CASSLAADRIGSGYTF
15 TRBD1 - TRBJ2-7 TRBV5-1 TGCGCCAGCAGCTTCGCCGGGACAGGGAGGTACGAGCAGTACTTC CASSFAGTGRYEQYF
13 - - TRBJ1-5 TRBV27 TGTGCCAGCAGTTTTAGTGGCAATCAGCCCCAGCATTTT CASSFSGNQPQHF
14 - - TRBJ1-1 TRBV6-5 TGTGCCAGCAGTTTGGCGGGGGCGAACACTGAAGCTTTCTTT CASSLAGANTEAFF
17 - once TRBJ2-3 TRBV7-9 TGTGCCAGCAGCTCAAGGGGTATGGGGCAGCACACAGATACGCAGTATTTT CASSSRGMGQHTDTQYF
14 - - TRBJ1-6 TRBV7-8 TGTGCCAGCAGGGAGACAGCTTATAATTCACCCCTCCACTTT CASRETAYNSPLHF
16 - - TRBJ1-6 TRBV10-2 TGCGCCAGCAGTGAGTGGGGCAGGGGCGGTAATTCACCCCTCCACTTT CASSEWGRGGNSPLHF
17 - medium-sized TRBJ1-2 TRBV21-1 TGTGCCAGCACCCCCAGGGACAGGGAAAGAGAAAACTATGGCTACACCTTC CASTPRDRERENYGYTF
15 - - TRBJ2-2 TRBV27 TGTGCCAGCACCTTACATCCGGGACTCACCGGGGAGCTGTTTTTT CASTLHPGLTGELFF
13 TRBD1 - TRBJ1-1 TRBV27 TGTGCCAGCACCGACAGGGTTAGCACTGAAGCTTTCTTT CASTDRVSTEAFF
14 TRBD1 - TRBJ2-7 TRBV6-6 TGTGCCAGCAGTTTTCCCGGGACAGTCTACGAGCAGTACTTC CASSFPGTVYEQYF